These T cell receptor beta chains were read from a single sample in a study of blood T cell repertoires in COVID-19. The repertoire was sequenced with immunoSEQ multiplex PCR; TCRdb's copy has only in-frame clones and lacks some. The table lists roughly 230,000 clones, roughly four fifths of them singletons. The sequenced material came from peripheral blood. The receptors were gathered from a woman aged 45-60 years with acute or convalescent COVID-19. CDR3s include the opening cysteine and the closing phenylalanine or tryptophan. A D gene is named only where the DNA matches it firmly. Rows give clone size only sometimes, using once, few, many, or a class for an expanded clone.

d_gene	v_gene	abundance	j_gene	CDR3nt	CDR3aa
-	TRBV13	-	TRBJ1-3	TGTGCCAGCAGCCTCGGGGGCTCTGGAAACACCATATATTTT	CASSLGGSGNTIYF
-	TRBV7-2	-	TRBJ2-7	TGTGCCAGCAGCTTAGCCCACTACGAGCAGTACTTC	CASSLAHYEQYF
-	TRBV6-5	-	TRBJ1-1	TGTGCCAGCAGCCTAGAGGGAGACACTGAAGCTTTCTTT	CASSLEGDTEAFF
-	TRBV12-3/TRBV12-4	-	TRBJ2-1	TGTGCCAGCAGTCCCCGACAGGAGCAGTTCTTC	CASSPRQEQFF
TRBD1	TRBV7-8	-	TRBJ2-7	TGTGCCAGCAGCCCAGCCGGGACAGGGGCTTTCAACTCCTACGAGCAGTACTTC	CASSPAGTGAFNSYEQYF
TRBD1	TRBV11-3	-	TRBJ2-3	TGTGCCAGCAGCCCGCGGGGGACAGGGGTAGATACGCAGTATTTT	CASSPRGTGVDTQYF
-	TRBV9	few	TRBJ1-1	TGTGCCAGCAGCGTAGATCCCCTCTACAGGATGAACACTGAAGCTTTCTTT	CASSVDPLYRMNTEAFF
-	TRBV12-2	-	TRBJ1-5	TGTGCAAGTTGCTTAACCGGGACAGGGAGTAGCAATCAGCCCCAGCATTTT	CASCLTGTGSSNQPQHF
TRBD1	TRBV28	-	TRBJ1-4	TGTGCCAGCAGTTTTCGACAGGGGAATGAAAAACTGTTTTTT	CASSFRQGNEKLFF
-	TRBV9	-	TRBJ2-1	TGTGCCAGCAGCGTAGAGGGAGGAAGGGTTCATGAGCAGTTCTTC	CASSVEGGRVHEQFF
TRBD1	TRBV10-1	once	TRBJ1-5	TGCGCCAGAAGGGACAGGGGTCCTCCGGGAAATCAGCCCCAGCATTTT	CARRDRGPPGNQPQHF
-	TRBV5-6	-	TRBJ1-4	TGTGCCAGCAGCTATATCAGTGAAAAACTGTTTTTT	CASSYISEKLFF
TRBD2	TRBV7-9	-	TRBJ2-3	TGTGCCAGCAGCTTCGGGACTAGGGGCACAGATACGCAGTATTTT	CASSFGTRGTDTQYF
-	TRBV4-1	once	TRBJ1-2	TGCGCCAGCAGCCAAGGATCGGCGGAATTAGTTAGTGGCTACACCTTC	CASSQGSAELVSGYTF
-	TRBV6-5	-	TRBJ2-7	TGTGCCAGCGAGCGCACAGGGGGGGCCTACGAGCAGTACTTC	CASERTGGAYEQYF
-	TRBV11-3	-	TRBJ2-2	TGTGCCAGCAGCCATGGGAGAGGCGGGGAGCTGTTTTTT	CASSHGRGGELFF
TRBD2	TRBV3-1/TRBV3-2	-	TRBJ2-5	TGTGCCAGCAGCCGTAATCTTGGCGGGGGGAAACAAGAGACCCAGTACTTC	CASSRNLGGGKQETQYF
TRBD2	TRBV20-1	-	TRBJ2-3	TGCAGTGCTAGTTGGGAGGGCCGAAGCACAGATACGCAGTATTTT	CSASWEGRSTDTQYF
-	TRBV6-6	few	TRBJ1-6	TGTGCCAGCAGTTATTCGGGGATTTCACCCCTCCACTTT	CASSYSGISPLHF
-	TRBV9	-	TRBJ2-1	TGTGCCAGCGCTAGTGTCGTGGGTAGTGAGCAGTTCTTC	CASASVVGSEQFF
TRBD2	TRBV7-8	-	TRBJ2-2	TGTGCCAGCAGCTCAAGGACTAGCGAGAACACCGGGGAGCTGTTTTTT	CASSSRTSENTGELFF
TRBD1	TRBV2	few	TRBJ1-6	TGTGCCAGCCTACCGGGACAGGGACCTTCACCCCTCCACTTT	CASLPGQGPSPLHF
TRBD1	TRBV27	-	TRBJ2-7	TGTGCCAGCAGTACGGGACAGTCCTACGAGCAGTACTTC	CASSTGQSYEQYF
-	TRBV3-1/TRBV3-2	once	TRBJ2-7	TGTGCCAGTCAGCGAGCTTCCTACGAGCAGTACTTC	CASQRASYEQYF
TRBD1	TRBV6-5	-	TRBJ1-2	TGTGCCAGCAGACCTCCAACGGGACAGGGAAATGGCTACACCTTC	CASRPPTGQGNGYTF
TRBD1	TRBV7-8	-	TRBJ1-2	TGTGCCAGCAGCCTCTCCCCGGGACAGGGAAATGGCTACACCTTC	CASSLSPGQGNGYTF
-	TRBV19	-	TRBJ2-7	TGTGCCAGTAGTGGGACCAGGGGCTACGAGCAGTACTTC	CASSGTRGYEQYF
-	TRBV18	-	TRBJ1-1	TGTGCCAGCTCACGTCAACAGGGATTCCGCGCTGAAGCTTTCTTT	CASSRQQGFRAEAFF
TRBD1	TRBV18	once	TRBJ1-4	TGTGCCAGCTCGCCCAGGAGGGGACAGGCGAATGAAAAACTGTTTTTT	CASSPRRGQANEKLFF
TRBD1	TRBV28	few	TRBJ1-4	TGTGCCAGCAGAGGACAGGGAAATGAAAAACTGTTTTTT	CASRGQGNEKLFF
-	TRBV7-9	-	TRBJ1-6	TGTGCCAGCAGCTTAGGTCATCAGGGGTTAAATTCACCCCTCCACTTT	CASSLGHQGLNSPLHF
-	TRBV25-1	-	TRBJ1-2	TGTGCCAGCAGTGAATTTGGAGGGAGGGACTTCGGGGGCTACACCTTC	CASSEFGGRDFGGYTF
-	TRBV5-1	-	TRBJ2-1	TGCGCCAGCAGCTGGGTTCATGGACAAAGCAATGAGCAGTTCTTC	CASSWVHGQSNEQFF
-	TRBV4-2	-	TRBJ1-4	TGTGCCAGCAGCCAAGAGGCGGGGTCGGAGGAAAAACTGTTTTTT	CASSQEAGSEEKLFF
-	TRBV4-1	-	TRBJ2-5	TGCGCCAGCAGCCTGCTCTTAGGGAGCCAAGAGACCCAGTACTTC	CASSLLLGSQETQYF
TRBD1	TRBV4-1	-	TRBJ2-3	TGCGCCAGCAGCCATCCTTCGGGACAGAGCACAGATACGCAGTATTTT	CASSHPSGQSTDTQYF
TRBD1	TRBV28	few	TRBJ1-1	TGTGCCAGCAGAGTTCAGGGGGCGAACACTGAAGCTTTCTTT	CASRVQGANTEAFF
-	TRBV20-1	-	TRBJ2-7	TGCAGTGCGAGTCTAGCGTTCGAGCAGTACTTC	CSASLAFEQYF
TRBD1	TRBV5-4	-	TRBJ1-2	TGTGCCAGCAGCTGGACAGGGGGACGTGGCTACACCTTC	CASSWTGGRGYTF
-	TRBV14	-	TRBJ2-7	TGTGCCAGCAGTCCTTATGGGCCCTACGAGCAGTACTTC	CASSPYGPYEQYF
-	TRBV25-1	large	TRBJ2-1	TGTGCCAGCAGGAGCTCCTACAATGAGCAGTTCTTC	CASRSSYNEQFF
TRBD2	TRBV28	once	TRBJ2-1	TGTGCCAGCAGTCGCCCCTCCAGCGGGAGTATCGATGAGCAGTTCTTC	CASSRPSSGSIDEQFF
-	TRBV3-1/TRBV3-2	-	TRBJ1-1	TGTGCCAGCAGCTATCGTGGGCAGTCGAACACTGAAGCTTTCTTT	CASSYRGQSNTEAFF
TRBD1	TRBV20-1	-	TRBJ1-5	TGCAGTGCTAGTACGGGACAGGGAACGGAGGCCCAGCATTTT	CSASTGQGTEAQHF
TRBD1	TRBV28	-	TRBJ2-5	TGTGCCAGCAGGAGGACAGGGGGCGGAGAGACCCAGTACTTC	CASRRTGGGETQYF
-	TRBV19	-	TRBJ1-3	TGTGCCAGTAGTTTCCCAACCACAGCGGCTGGAAACACCATATATTTT	CASSFPTTAAGNTIYF
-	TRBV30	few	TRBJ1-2	TGTGCCTGGAGTGTAAGCGCCGTGGATCCCCGTCTTATTATTTCGCCGTCTTATGGCTACACCTTC	CAWSVSAVDPRLIISPSYGYTF
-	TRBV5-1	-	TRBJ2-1	TGCGCCAGCAGCGACTACGGGGTCTACAATGAGCAGTTCTTC	CASSDYGVYNEQFF
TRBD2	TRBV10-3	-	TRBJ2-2	TGTGCCATCAGCCAGCGGGGGGCCCCTACCGGGGAGCTGTTTTTT	CAISQRGAPTGELFF
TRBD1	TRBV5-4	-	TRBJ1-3	TGTGCCAGCAGCTGGGACAGCTCTGGAAACACCATATATTTT	CASSWDSSGNTIYF
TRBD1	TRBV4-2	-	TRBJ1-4	TGTGCCAGCAGTTCTGGGACAGGGATAAGAAATGAAAAACTGTTTTTT	CASSSGTGIRNEKLFF
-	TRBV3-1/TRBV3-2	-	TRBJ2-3	TGTGCCAGCAGCCAAGATACAGCATTTACAGATACGCAGTATTTT	CASSQDTAFTDTQYF
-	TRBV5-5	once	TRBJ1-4	TGTGCCAGCAGCTTCACTGCAACTAATGAAAAACTGTTTTTT	CASSFTATNEKLFF
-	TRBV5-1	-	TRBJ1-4	TGCGCCAGCAGCCTTACAGGGAGTAATGAAAAACTGTTTTTT	CASSLTGSNEKLFF
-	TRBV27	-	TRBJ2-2	TGTGCCAGCAGTTTTCAGATCACCGGGGAGCTGTTTTTT	CASSFQITGELFF
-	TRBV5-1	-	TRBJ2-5	TGCGCCAGCAGCTTGGAGCATGCAGAGACCCAGTACTTC	CASSLEHAETQYF
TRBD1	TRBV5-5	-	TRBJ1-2	TGTGCCAGCAGCGTCGGGACAGCCTATGGCTACACCTTC	CASSVGTAYGYTF
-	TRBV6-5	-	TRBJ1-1	TGTGCCAGCAGGGGCGATACCTACACTGAAGCTTTCTTT	CASRGDTYTEAFF
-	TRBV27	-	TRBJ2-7	TGTGCCAGCAGTAGACAGGTCAGGAGCTCCTACGAGCAGTACTTC	CASSRQVRSSYEQYF
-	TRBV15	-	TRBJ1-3	TGTGCCACCAGCAGAGATCTTTTGAGCTCTGGAAACACCATATATTTT	CATSRDLLSSGNTIYF